The sequence of this T cell receptor (beta chain) was determined in a study of CD8+CD57+ T cells in acquired aplastic anemia. Background on the study: Sorted CD4+ and CD8+ cell DNA averaged around 3.5 ug.

Genomic DNA constituted the template upon which TCR beta VDJ and CDR3 profiling was performed. TCRdb fed the reads into MiXCR, producing one record per CDR3 protein. The repertoire includes around 250,000 distinct CDR3 sequences, around three fifths of them detected once, and 8% sits in the top ten. CDR1 and CDR2 (germline): SGHRS, YFSETQ. Unmatched junction bases numbered 5, after V lost 0 bases and J lost 0 bases. CDR3 length: 16 residues. The chain is built from TRBV5-1 and TRBJ1-1, with TRBD1 matching over 7 bases. The specimen sequenced was sorted CD4+, CD8+, or CD8+CD57+ T cells (not recorded which) from PBMCs. This TCR was sampled from a human donor with severe aplastic anemia or a healthy control (not recorded which). CDR3 sequence (DNA): TGCGCCAGCAGCTTGGACCCGGGACAGATGAACACTGAAGCTTTCTTT. Its translation: CASSLDPGQMNTEAFF.